These T cell receptor beta chains were read from a single sample in a study of PD-L1 blockade in urothelial cancer. Using immunoSEQ multiplex PCR, the repertoire was profiled, and TCRdb retains in-frame clones only, with some absent. Of some 42,000 clones listed, roughly 80% are singletons. The input for sequencing was PBMCs, taken around atezolizumab (anti-PD-L1) treatment. The receptors were sampled from a man aged 65 to 85 with urothelial cancer. CDR3s include the opening cysteine and the closing phenylalanine or tryptophan. The order of the fields is D gene, J gene, clone size, V gene, CDR3 DNA, CDR3 protein. The D gene is left open where the match is weak. Only some rows state a clone size, as once, few, many or a class for expanded clones.

>NA|TRBJ2-1|NA|TRBV14
TGTGCCAGCAGCCAGACTTTACGAGGTGAGCAGTTCTTC
CASSQTLRGEQFF
>NA|TRBJ1-5|NA|TRBV6-1
TGTGCCAGCAGTGAACATGAGAGCCGGTCCCAGCATTTT
CASSEHESRSQHF
>NA|TRBJ1-1|few|TRBV5-6
TGTGCCAGCAGCTGGGCAGGGGAAGCTTTCTTT
CASSWAGEAFF
>NA|TRBJ2-3|NA|TRBV11-2
TGTGCCAGCAGCTTATCCCTCCCCGATACGCAGTATTTT
CASSLSLPDTQYF
>NA|TRBJ2-7|NA|TRBV4-3
TGCGCCAGCAGCCAAGATATCCCCTACGAGCAGTACTTC
CASSQDIPYEQYF
>TRBD1|TRBJ2-7|NA|TRBV6-6
TGTGCCAGCAGTACGATTACAGGGGGGAACGAGCAGTACTTC
CASSTITGGNEQYF
>NA|TRBJ1-5|few|TRBV10-3
TGTGCCATCAGTGAGGTCCGCGGGGGACCAAATCAGCCCCAGCATTTT
CAISEVRGGPNQPQHF
>TRBD2|TRBJ2-2|NA|TRBV10-3
TGTGCCGCGCGATCATGGACTAGCGAGGGGCAAGGGGAGCTGTTTTTT
CAARSWTSEGQGELFF
>TRBD1|TRBJ1-2|once|TRBV28
TGTGCCAGCAGTTTACAGGGGGAGTACTATGGCTACACCTTC
CASSLQGEYYGYTF
>NA|TRBJ1-1|NA|TRBV18
TGTGCCAGCTCACCAAGGGGCATGAACACTGAAGCTTTCTTT
CASSPRGMNTEAFF
>TRBD2|TRBJ2-5|NA|TRBV9
TGTGCCAGCGGGGGGGACGAAGAGACCCAGTACTTC
CASGGDEETQYF
>TRBD2|TRBJ2-2|NA|TRBV7-2
TGTGCCAGCAGCTTGCTAGCGGGTGCTCGAACCGGGGAGCTGTTTTTT
CASSLLAGARTGELFF
>TRBD2|TRBJ2-1|NA|TRBV28
TGTGCCAGCAGTTTAGTCGGTCGACTAGCGGGAGATAATGAGCAGTTCTTC
CASSLVGRLAGDNEQFF
>NA|TRBJ2-1|NA|TRBV5-1
TGCGCCAGCAGCTTGGAACGGCCTAGCTCCTACAATGAGCAGTTCTTC
CASSLERPSSYNEQFF
>TRBD1|TRBJ2-1|NA|TRBV29-1
TGCAGCGTTCAGGGGGTCTACAATGAGCAGTTCTTC
CSVQGVYNEQFF
>NA|TRBJ1-3|few|TRBV2
TGTGCCAGCAGTGTCGACGGCGACTACTCTGGAAACACCATATATTTT
CASSVDGDYSGNTIYF
>NA|TRBJ2-7|NA|TRBV6-1
TGTGCCAGCAGCCTCACCAGGGTATCCTACGAGCAGTACTTC
CASSLTRVSYEQYF
>NA|TRBJ1-4|few|TRBV5-8
TGTGCCAGCACCCTGGGAGGGAATGAAAAACTGTTTTTT
CASTLGGNEKLFF
>NA|TRBJ1-1|once|TRBV5-1
TGCGCCAGCAGCTTGGATCCACAGGGTATTTGTTTCTTT
CASSLDPQGICFF
>NA|TRBJ1-1|NA|TRBV27
TGTGCCAGCAGTTTATTAAGGGAGATGGGGAACACTGAAGCTTTCTTT
CASSLLREMGNTEAFF
>NA|TRBJ2-7|NA|TRBV28
TGTGCCAGCAGTCCTGAAGCCGGGACTCAAGGAGGGGAGCAGTACTTC
CASSPEAGTQGGEQYF
>TRBD1|TRBJ1-5|NA|TRBV2
TGTGCCAGCAGCTCCGGGACAGGGTCCAGTCAGCCCCAGCATTTT
CASSSGTGSSQPQHF
>NA|TRBJ1-3|NA|TRBV5-1
TGCGCCAGCAGCTTGGATGTCGTCGTCGGTGGAAACACCATATATTTT
CASSLDVVVGGNTIYF
>NA|TRBJ1-5|NA|TRBV2
TGTGCCAGCAGTAGAGGAGTCAATCAGCCCCAGCATTTT
CASSRGVNQPQHF
>NA|TRBJ2-3|NA|TRBV28
TGTGCCAGCAGTTTGGGGGGTGACACAGATACGCAGTATTTT
CASSLGGDTDTQYF
>NA|TRBJ2-1|NA|TRBV30
TGTGCCTGGAGTGTACGCGACTCCTACAATGAGCAGTTCTTC
CAWSVRDSYNEQFF
>TRBD1|TRBJ1-4|NA|TRBV6-5
TGTGCCAGCAGTTACTCGCGACAGGGGTTCAAAGCACTGTTTTTT
CASSYSRQGFKALFF
>TRBD1|TRBJ2-1|NA|TRBV19
TGTGCCAGTAGTCTTCGAACCCCCGGACAGGGGGTTTACAATGAGCAGTTCTTC
CASSLRTPGQGVYNEQFF
>NA|TRBJ1-1|NA|TRBV14
TGTGCCAGCAGCCAAGAGGAGCTGAGGGCTTTCTTT
CASSQEELRAFF
>NA|TRBJ1-2|NA|TRBV5-4
TGTGCCAGCAGCTTAAGGACAACTCCCTATGGCTACACCTTC
CASSLRTTPYGYTF
>TRBD2|TRBJ2-5|NA|TRBV5-4
TGTGCCAGCAGCGTGACTAGCGGAAATCAAGAGACCCAGTACTTC
CASSVTSGNQETQYF
>NA|TRBJ2-4|NA|TRBV5-1
TGCGCCAGCAGCTCGGGGTCGACAAACATTCAGTACTTC
CASSSGSTNIQYF
>TRBD1|TRBJ1-1|few|TRBV5-1
TGCGCCAGCAGCCGGGGACAGGGGAACACTGAAGCTTTCTTT
CASSRGQGNTEAFF
>NA|TRBJ2-3|NA|TRBV11-3
TGTGCCAGCAGCCGAGGTCGGACAACAGATACGCAGTATTTT
CASSRGRTTDTQYF
>NA|TRBJ1-1|NA|TRBV20-1
TGCAGTGCTAGACAGGACAGTGAAGCTTTCTTT
CSARQDSEAFF